This T cell receptor (beta chain) emerged from a study of OX40 agonist ivuxolimab in advanced cancers. Study-level background: The costimulatory receptor OX40 (CD134) was targeted by ivuxolimab, a fully human IgG2 agonistic monoclonal antibody. Intravenous ivuxolimab was administered to patients every 2 weeks at six dose levels: 0.01, 0.1, 0.3, 1.5, 3 and 10 mg/kg. Of the 50 to 55 dose-escalation patients, hepatocellular carcinoma was present in roughly 19, melanoma in roughly 15, renal cell carcinoma in 9 and head and neck cancer in 9. A male proportion of around 81% and a mean age of around 60 years, ranging from about 23 to 79, were recorded for the dose-escalation cohort. Patients were allowed to have had prior anti-PD-1, anti-PD-L1 or anti-CTLA-4 therapy, and approximately 37% of the dose-escalation patients had been treated with checkpoint inhibitors. Partial responses were achieved by three dose-escalation patients, of whom one had hepatocellular carcinoma and two had cutaneous melanoma. Peripheral TCRbeta sequencing aimed to test whether ivuxolimab altered TCR sequence diversity and caused clonal T-cell expansion. The paper describes the monotherapy dose-escalation part (N ≈ 49 patients) of the phase I trial of ivuxolimab. What the research found in general, with its limitations: At doses from 0.1 to 3.0 mg/kg, clonal expansion was seen in both CD4+ and CD8+ blood T cells between baseline and week 6. Low levels of normalized T-cell clonal expansion were also seen in some patients who did not respond. In the 0.1-3.0 mg/kg groups, partial responders were among the patients with the lowest normalized peripheral clonal expansion, particularly in CD8+ T cells. Which antigens the clonally expanded peripheral T cells were specific for was not determined. After ivuxolimab, expanded clones were on average more numerous among CD8+ T cells than among CD4+ T cells.

For CDR1 and CDR2, the germline V gene lists SGHTA and FQGTGA. CDR3 length: 15 amino acids, cysteine to phenylalanine. Only CDR3 DNA remains: 45 bases, in frame from the first base. V is pruned by 1 base and J by 3 bases, leaving 3 bases of the junction without a gene match. To sequence the TCRbeta CDR3 region, genomic DNA was isolated from the sorted cells. The immunoSEQ Assay was used to sequence the TCRbeta CDR3 regions. Entries here come from immuneACCESS through TCRdb and include only in-frame sequences with V and J called. Some clones fail to appear in such tables; in the studies checked, an unresolved V gene covers under half of the shortfall, and the cause of the remainder is unknown. The sample contains fewer than 65,000 clones, 85% to 90% of them found a single time. 1.5% to 2% of the sample is in the top ten clones. Details on this clone: It has no known antigen specificity. No base quality information exists; no much larger clone differs at one position.

Patients with autoimmune disease history or receiving systemic immunosuppression were excluded from the trial. Peripheral blood for TCR sequencing was collected from all dose cohorts at baseline, on cycle 4 day 1, and on cycle 7 day 1. The samples were drawn from a first-in-human, open-label, multicenter phase I dose-escalation trial of ivuxolimab. Adults with locally advanced or metastatic melanoma, renal cell, hepatocellular, or head and neck squamous cell carcinoma were enrolled in the trial. Before TCR sequencing, CD4+ and CD8+ T cells were separately sorted from peripheral blood. The chain joins TRBV7-3 to TRBJ2-7, with 10 bases matching TRBD2. The clonotype originates from an adult with an advanced solid tumor such as melanoma, head and neck, liver or kidney cancer. The material was CD4+ or CD8+ T cells sorted from blood, obtained in a trial of the OX40 agonist ivuxolimab. The encoded CDR3 is CASSLSPSGSYEQYF. Here is the DNA: TGTGCCAGCAGCTTAAGTCCTAGCGGGAGCTACGAGCAGTACTTC. The full variable domain, completed from the reference TRBV7-3 and TRBJ2-7 proteins outside the CDR3, reads GAGVSQTPSNKVTEKGKYVELRCDPISGHTALYWYRQSLGQGPEFLIYFQGTGAADDSGLPNDRFFAVRPEGSVSTLKIQRTERGDSAVYLCASSLSPSGSYEQYFGPGTRLTVT.